This T cell receptor (beta chain) was captured by sequencing in a study of response to subunit inactivated influenza vaccine. From germline, CDR1 is DFQATT and CDR2 SNEGSKA (reference sequence). V gave up 3 bases and J gave up 4 bases; unmatched junction bases: 2. This CDR3 has 13 residues. TCRdb re-called the RT-PCR reads through MiXCR, storing one row per CDR3 protein. The sample holds 860,000 or so distinct CDR3 sequences, around 20% seen once. This clonotype was counted a few times. The sequence came from a man aged 45-65 years who received an inactivated influenza vaccine. The chain is built from TRBV20-1 and TRBJ2-5; TRBD1 agrees at 10 bases. This specimen consisted of PBMCs from blood, obtained roughly 5 days after vaccination. This chain's CDR3 is CSARGTGAETQYF. The CDR3 DNA is TGCAGTGCTAGGGGGACAGGGGCAGAGACCCAGTACTTC.